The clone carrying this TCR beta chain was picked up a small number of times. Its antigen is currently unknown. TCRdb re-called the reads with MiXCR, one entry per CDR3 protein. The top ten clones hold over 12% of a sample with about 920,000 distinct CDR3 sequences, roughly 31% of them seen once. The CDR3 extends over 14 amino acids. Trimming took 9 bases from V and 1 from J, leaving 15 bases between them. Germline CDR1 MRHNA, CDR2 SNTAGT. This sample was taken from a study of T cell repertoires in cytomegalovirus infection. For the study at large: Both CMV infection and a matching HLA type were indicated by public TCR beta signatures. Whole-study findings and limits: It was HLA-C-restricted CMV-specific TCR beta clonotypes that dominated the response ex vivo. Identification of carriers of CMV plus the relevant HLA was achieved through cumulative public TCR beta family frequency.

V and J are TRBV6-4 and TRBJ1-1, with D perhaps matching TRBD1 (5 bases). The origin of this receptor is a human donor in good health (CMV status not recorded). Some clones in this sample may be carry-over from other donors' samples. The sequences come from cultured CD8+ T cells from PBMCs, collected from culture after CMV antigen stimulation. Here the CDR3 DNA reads TGTGCCAGTAAGGGAGGGGTGGCGAACACTGAAGCTTTCTTT. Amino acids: CASKGGVANTEAFF.